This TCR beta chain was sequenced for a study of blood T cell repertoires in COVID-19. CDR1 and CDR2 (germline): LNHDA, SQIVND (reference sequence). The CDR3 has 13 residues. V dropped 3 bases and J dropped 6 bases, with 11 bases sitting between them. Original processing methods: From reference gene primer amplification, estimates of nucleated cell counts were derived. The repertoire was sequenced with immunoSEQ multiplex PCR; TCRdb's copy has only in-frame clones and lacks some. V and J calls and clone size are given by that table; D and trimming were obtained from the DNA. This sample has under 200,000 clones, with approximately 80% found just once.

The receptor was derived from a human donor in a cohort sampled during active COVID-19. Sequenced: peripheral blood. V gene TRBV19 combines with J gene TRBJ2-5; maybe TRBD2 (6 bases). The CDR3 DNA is TGTGCCAGTAGTATTGGAGGGTATCAGACCCAGTACTTC. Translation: CASSIGGYQTQYF.